This paragraph covers one T cell receptor beta chain sequence. This clone was picked up a small number of times. What antigen it recognizes has not been identified. Base qualities were left out, and no much larger clone turns up one base away. Relative to germline, V is missing 4 bases and J is missing 0 bases, with 11 bases of the junction outside any gene match. From a lookup of the germline V gene, CDR1 and CDR2 are MNHNS and SASEGT. From its cysteine to its phenylalanine, the CDR3 spans 18 amino acids. Here the CDR3 DNA is all that survives: 54 bases in frame from base 1. The sample's time point, from its label and the paper: baseline before first vaccination. Samples from vaccinated people were obtained from the UK trials COV001 and COV002, which included a single-blind randomized controlled phase 2/3 trial of AZD1222 (ChAdOx1 nCoV-19) in healthy adults. Trial participant PBMC samples were collected at day 0 and day 28 after the second dose for TCRbeta chain sequencing.

The CDR3 regions of human TCRbeta chains were analyzed by immunosequencing. As for how the authors treated the data: Repertoire TCRs were checked for matches against a reference library of SARS-CoV-2-specific TCRs that had been generated using the MIRA antigen-specificity platform. Breadth was defined as the fraction of unique TCRs that were SARS-CoV-2-associated, and depth was defined as the fraction of total T cells that were SARS-CoV-2-associated. Each spike-specific TCR was assigned to its reactive spike region and to a CD4 or CD8 class using the MIRA data. Log10-transformed breadth and depth values were compared by one-way ANOVA with Sidak's multiple comparisons tests. TCRdb provides this immuneACCESS table in a form limited to in-frame rearrangements. Some clones are lacking; in checked studies, under half of them reflect an unresolved V gene, and why the rest are absent is not known. V, J and clone size reflect that table, while D and trimming were determined from the DNA. Counted in this sample were about 120,000 clones; more than 75% of them appeared once. The ten biggest clones cover roughly 3.5% of the sample.

This record comes from a study of T cell responses to AZD1222 COVID-19 vaccine (dated by TCRdb to the early 2020s). Broadly, across the study: Because spike-specific TCR depth and breadth did not differ between the two schedules, AZD1222 recipients who got a second dose at roughly 4 weeks were pooled with those who got a second dose at roughly 12 weeks. TCR sequencing covered 233 trial participants: nearly 210 given two doses of AZD1222 and 26 given two doses of MenACWY control vaccine. Trial participants were enrolled by age into 18-55, 56-69 and 70-plus year subgroups, with roughly 160, 29 and 62 TCR-sequenced participants respectively. The paper as a whole reports these results and caveats: A significant rise in spike-specific TCR breadth and depth was observed after two AZD1222 doses relative to day 0 and relative to MenACWY recipients. The whole spike protein was spanned by vaccine-associated CD4 TCRs, and dominant responses were seen in regions 160-218 and 743-854. In the small 56-69-year group, the increase in depth fell short of significance, most likely because of low power. Conclusions about previously exposed vaccinees were limited because only six or seven AZD1222 recipients were SARS-CoV-2 seropositive at baseline. Reportedly, close to half of the unique spike-specific TCRs recognized epitopes lying outside the regions that are mutated in the B.1.351 and B.1.1.7 variants. Because no samples from the day 14 peak response were available, repertoires could be characterized only after the peak T cell response. Participants were mostly white British, with more females than males. The authors suggested clonal diversity may have been underestimated.

Here the chain combines TRBV6-1 and TRBJ2-5, with 10 bases aligning to TRBD2. The starting material was peripheral blood, obtained on day 0 of AZD1222 vaccination. This receptor was taken from an adult in good health. The CDR3 reads as follows: CASSAFSGTSVDQETQYF. The DNA sequence follows: TGTGCCAGCAGTGCCTTTTCCGGGACTAGCGTTGACCAAGAGACCCAGTACTTC.